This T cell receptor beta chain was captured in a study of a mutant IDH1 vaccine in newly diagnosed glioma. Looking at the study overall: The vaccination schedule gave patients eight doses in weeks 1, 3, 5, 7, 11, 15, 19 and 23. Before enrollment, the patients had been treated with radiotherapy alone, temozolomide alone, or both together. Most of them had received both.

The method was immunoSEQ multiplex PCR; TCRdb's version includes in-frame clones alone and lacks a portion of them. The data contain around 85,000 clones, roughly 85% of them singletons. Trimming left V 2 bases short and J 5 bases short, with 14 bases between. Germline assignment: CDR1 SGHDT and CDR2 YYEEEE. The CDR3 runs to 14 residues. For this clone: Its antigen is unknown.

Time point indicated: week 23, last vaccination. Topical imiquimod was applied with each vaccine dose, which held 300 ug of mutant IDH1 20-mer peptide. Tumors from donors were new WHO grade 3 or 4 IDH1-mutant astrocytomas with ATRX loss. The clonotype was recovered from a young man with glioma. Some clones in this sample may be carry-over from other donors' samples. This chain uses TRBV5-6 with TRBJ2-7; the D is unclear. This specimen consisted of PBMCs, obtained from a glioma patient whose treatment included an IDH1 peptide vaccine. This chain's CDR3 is CASSLIEGSDEQYF. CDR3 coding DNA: TGTGCCAGCAGCTTAATAGAAGGGTCGGACGAGCAGTACTTC.